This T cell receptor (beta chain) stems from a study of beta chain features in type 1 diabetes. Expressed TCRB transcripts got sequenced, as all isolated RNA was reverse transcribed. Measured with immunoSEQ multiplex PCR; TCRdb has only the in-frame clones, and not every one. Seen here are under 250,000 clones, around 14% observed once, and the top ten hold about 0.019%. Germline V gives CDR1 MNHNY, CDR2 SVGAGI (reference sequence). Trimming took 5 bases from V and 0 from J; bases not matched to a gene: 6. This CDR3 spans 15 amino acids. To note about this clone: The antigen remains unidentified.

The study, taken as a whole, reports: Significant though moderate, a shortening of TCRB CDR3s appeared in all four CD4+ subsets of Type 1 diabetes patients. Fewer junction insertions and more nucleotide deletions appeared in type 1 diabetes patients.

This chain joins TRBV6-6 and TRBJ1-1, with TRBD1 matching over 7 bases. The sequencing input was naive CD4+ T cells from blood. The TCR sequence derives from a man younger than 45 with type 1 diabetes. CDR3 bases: TGTGCCAGCAGTCCCCGGGGACAGTTGAACACTGAAGCTTTCTTT. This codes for CASSPRGQLNTEAFF.